Listed below are T cell receptor beta chains from one sample, sequenced in a study of CD8 T cells in ankylosing spondylitis. MiXCR, run by TCRdb on the 5' RACE reads, gives a single entry per CDR3 protein. The top ten clones hold 16% of a sample with 190,000 or so distinct CDR3 sequences, about 13% of them seen once. Source material: blood, either unsorted or a sorted T cell fraction (not recorded which). These receptors originate from a male donor with ankylosing spondylitis or in good health (not recorded which). Both conserved end residues are part of each CDR3. The D gene is left open where the match is weak. The size field is filled for only some rows; it gives once, few, many or a size class.

V,D,J,size,length,DNA,CDR3
TRBV29-1,.,TRBJ2-7,many,13,TGCAGCGTTGAGATTTTTCAGGCCAACGAGCAGTACTTC,CSVEIFQANEQYF
TRBV27,TRBD2,TRBJ2-1,.,15,TGTGCCAGCAGTTCCGGGACTAGCAACTACAATGAGCAGTTCTTC,CASSSGTSNYNEQFF
TRBV2,.,TRBJ2-7,.,13,TGTGCCAGCATCATCCAAGGTTCCTACGAGCAGTACTTC,CASIIQGSYEQYF
TRBV5-1,.,TRBJ1-2,few,14,TGCGCCAGCAGCCTGGGGTCGGGAGATTGGGGCTACACCTTC,CASSLGSGDWGYTF
TRBV5-1,.,TRBJ2-5,many,15,TGCGCCAGCAGCTTGACGGGGCCCCCCCAAGAGACCCAGTACTTC,CASSLTGPPQETQYF
TRBV4-2,TRBD2,TRBJ2-3,.,16,TGTGCCAGCAGCCATCCTGGACTAGCGCGCACAGATACGCAGTATTTT,CASSHPGLARTDTQYF
TRBV6-1,TRBD2,TRBJ2-1,.,13,TGTGCCAGCAGCCCCGGGACTATTAATGAGCAGTTCTTC,CASSPGTINEQFF
TRBV2,TRBD2,TRBJ2-3,few,15,TGTGCCAGCAGTCCGGGGGGACTTGGAACAGATACGCAGTATTTT,CASSPGGLGTDTQYF
TRBV5-6,TRBD1,TRBJ2-3,many,17,TGTGCCAGCAGCCGCGGGTCACAGGGGCCCGCGGGAGATACGCAGTATTTT,CASSRGSQGPAGDTQYF
TRBV9,TRBD1,TRBJ2-1,few,16,TGTGCCAGCAGCCCCAGGACAGGGAAACACTACAATGAGCAGTTCTTC,CASSPRTGKHYNEQFF
TRBV20-1,.,TRBJ2-1,many,14,TGCAGTGCTAGAGGAGGGAGCTCCTACAATGAGCAGTTCTTC,CSARGGSSYNEQFF
TRBV7-2,TRBD2,TRBJ2-3,.,16,TGTGCCAGCAGCTTTACACGAGCGGGAGAGACAGATACGCAGAATTTT,CASSFTRAGETDTQNF
TRBV20-1,.,TRBJ2-1,few,19,TGCAGTGCTAGGGGACACAACACAGACAATCGGGCCACCTACAATGAGCAGTTCTTC,CSARGHNTDNRATYNEQFF
TRBV29-1,.,TRBJ2-7,many,14,TGCAGCGGGACCCCGGGCGGACTCTCAAGCGAGCAGTACTTC,CSGTPGGLSSEQYF
TRBV27,.,TRBJ2-1,many,13,TGTGCCAGCAGTTTATCGGGTGGTAATGAGCAGTTCTTC,CASSLSGGNEQFF
TRBV7-9,.,TRBJ2-1,few,14,TGTGCCAGCACCCTTAGCGGATCCTACAATGAGCAGTTCTTC,CASTLSGSYNEQFF
TRBV21-1,.,TRBJ1-1,few,15,TGTGCCAGCAGCAAAAGGAGCAAGGGGTATACTGAAGCTTTCTTT,CASSKRSKGYTEAFF
TRBV29-1,.,TRBJ2-3,.,11,TGCAGCGTTGCGATTGGATATACGCAGTATTTT,CSVAIGYTQYF
TRBV12-3/TRBV12-4,TRBD1,TRBJ2-5,.,14,TGTGCCAGCAGTTTATGGACAGGGGGGGGGACCCAGTACTTC,CASSLWTGGGTQYF
TRBV27,TRBD1,TRBJ1-4,few,13,TGTGCCAGCAGCCCCACAGGGGGCGAAAAACTGTTTTTT,CASSPTGGEKLFF
TRBV3-1,TRBD1,TRBJ2-1,many,16,TGTGCCAGCAGCCAAGATTGGGGACAGGGAACCAATGAGCAGTTCTTC,CASSQDWGQGTNEQFF
TRBV9,.,TRBJ2-7,few,16,TGTGCCAGCAGCGTAGAGCCGGGGCCGGTACCCTACGAGCAGTACTTC,CASSVEPGPVPYEQYF
TRBV29-1,TRBD2,TRBJ2-1,few,16,TGCAGCGTTGAACGCGAGCGGGAGGCCGCCTACAATGAGCAGTTCTTC,CSVEREREAAYNEQFF
TRBV5-1,.,TRBJ2-1,.,14,TGCGCCAGCAGCTTGGAGGGAGGTAGTGTTGAGCAGTTCTTC,CASSLEGGSVEQFF
TRBV7-8,.,TRBJ2-1,few,16,TGTGCCAGCAGCCCCGCGTGGGTCCTCTCCTACAATGAGCAGTTCTTC,CASSPAWVLSYNEQFF
TRBV7-8,TRBD2,TRBJ2-1,.,16,TGTGCCAGCAGCTTAGTGCTAGCGGGGAGGATCAATGAGCAGTTCTTC,CASSLVLAGRINEQFF
TRBV6-6,.,TRBJ1-5,many,15,TGTGCCAGCAGTGGGGGGGACGGCCCACAGGCGCCCCAGCATTTT,CASSGGDGPQAPQHF
TRBV3-1,TRBD1,TRBJ1-1,few,14,TGTGCCAGCAGACAAGGACAGGGAAACACTGAAGCTTTCTTT,CASRQGQGNTEAFF
TRBV4-1,.,TRBJ1-4,few,14,TGCGCCAGCAGCCAAGTCGCAAGGGACGAAAAACTGTTTTTT,CASSQVARDEKLFF
TRBV11-3,.,TRBJ1-1,many,13,TGTGCCAGCAGCTTAGCACGGGGAACTGAAGCTTTCTTT,CASSLARGTEAFF
TRBV5-1,.,TRBJ2-7,.,12,TGCGCCAGCAGCCAAAATGCGGACGAGCAGTACTTC,CASSQNADEQYF
TRBV7-9,.,TRBJ1-1,.,14,TGTGCCAGCAGCCCTGGGCGGGGGAACACTGAAGCTTTCTTT,CASSPGRGNTEAFF
TRBV7-9,.,TRBJ2-1,few,15,TGTGCCAGCAGCTTATCAGATCATCCGTTCAATGAGCAGTTCTTC,CASSLSDHPFNEQFF
TRBV4-1,.,TRBJ2-5,.,15,TGCGCCAGCAGCCCCCTCTCCGCTGCCTGGGAGACCCAGTACTTC,CASSPLSAAWETQYF
TRBV9,.,TRBJ2-1,few,15,TGTGCCAGCAGCGTAGGGGCGGGTACATACAATGAGCAGTTCTTC,CASSVGAGTYNEQFF
TRBV27,.,TRBJ2-1,.,12,TGTGCCAGCAGTTTATCAAACAATGAGCAGTTCTTC,CASSLSNNEQFF
TRBV11-2,.,TRBJ1-2,.,15,TGTGCCAGCAGCTTGGACGGGACACGGGAGAATGGCTACACCTTC,CASSLDGTRENGYTF
TRBV10-1,.,TRBJ2-7,few,14,TGCGCCAGCAGTGAGTCTGGGTTCTTCTACGAGCAGTACTTC,CASSESGFFYEQYF
TRBV25-1,.,TRBJ2-3,many,10,TGTGCCAGCAGTGGAGATACGCAGTATTTT,CASSGDTQYF
TRBV28,TRBD2,TRBJ2-1,few,15,TGTGCCAGCAGTTTATCTGCGGGAGCCTACAATGAGCAGTTCTTC,CASSLSAGAYNEQFF
TRBV20-1,TRBD1,TRBJ2-1,few,13,TGCAGTGCTGACAGGGGGCTGGGCAATGAGCAGTTCTTC,CSADRGLGNEQFF
TRBV29-1,.,TRBJ1-1,.,14,TGCAGCGCTCTGGACGGCGTTATGAACACTGAAGCTTTCTTT,CSALDGVMNTEAFF
TRBV12-2,.,TRBJ2-3,.,16,TGTGCAAGTCGCCTTTCTAGCGGACAATTCAGGGATACGCAGTATTTT,CASRLSSGQFRDTQYF
TRBV10-2,.,TRBJ1-2,many,12,TGCGCCAGCGAGGGGGATGGCTATGGCTACACCTTC,CASEGDGYGYTF
TRBV27,.,TRBJ2-7,.,14,TGTGCCAGCAGTCTTGAGGGAAGGGGCGACGAGCAGTACTTC,CASSLEGRGDEQYF
TRBV19,.,TRBJ2-3,.,14,TGTGCCAGTAGTATCGGGGAAGGATGGGATACGCAGTATTTT,CASSIGEGWDTQYF
TRBV10-3,TRBD1,TRBJ1-1,.,11,TGTGCCACCCAGGGGGCGAGTGAAGCTTTCTTT,CATQGASEAFF
TRBV19,.,TRBJ2-1,few,11,TGTGCCAGTAGATCGAACAATGAGCAGTTCTTC,CASRSNNEQFF
TRBV6-5,.,TRBJ1-6,many,16,TGTGCCAGCAGCCACTCGTGGGGAGGTGGCAATTCACCCCTCCACTTT,CASSHSWGGGNSPLHF
TRBV10-3,.,TRBJ2-3,.,12,TGTGCCATCAGTGAAGGCACAGATACGCAGTATTTT,CAISEGTDTQYF